This T cell receptor (beta chain) is drawn from a study of T cell responses to AZD1222 COVID-19 vaccine. Study results and limitations: The donors showed a predominance of white British ancestry and of females, with possible underestimation of clonal diversity. No day 14 peak samples; only post-peak repertoires were characterized. Rises in breadth and depth of Spike-specific TCRs came after two AZD1222 doses.

Profiled with immunoSEQ multiplex PCR; TCRdb holds only in-frame clones, not every one. The profile shows approximately 180,000 clones, around 88% of them singletons. The CDR3 has 12 residues. The germline CDR1 and CDR2 sequences are ENHRY and SYGVKD. The ends were cut back, 7 bases at V and 3 bases at J, with 9 bases in the middle. This clone was seen just once. As yet, its antigen is unknown. The source material was peripheral blood, sampled on day 0 of AZD1222 vaccination. V gene TRBV10-3 combines with J gene TRBJ1-2; no clear D gene. The receptor's source is an adult in good health. CDR3 DNA sequence: TGTGCCATCATGGGCAGCGACTATGGCTACACCTTC. Residues: CAIMGSDYGYTF.